This section outlines one T cell receptor (beta chain) sequence together with its context. Its antigen specificity is not known. The sample holds no much larger clone one base away, and base qualities are not on file. The CDR3 runs 14 amino acids, cysteine and phenylalanine included. Solely the CDR3 DNA is kept, with 42 bases framed from the first base. The trim is 3 bases for V and 2 bases for J, with a gap of 10 bases between the germline ends. The germline V gene specifies MDHEN as CDR1 and SYDVKM as CDR2. Libraries were made using the immunoSEQ multiplex PCR assay. As stored in TCRdb, this immuneACCESS dataset retains in-frame rearrangements with V and J assigned. A fraction of the clones does not appear; measured against another copy, unresolved V genes explain less than half of the discrepancy, and the remainder lacks a known reason. Across this sample there are about 94,000 clones, with around 83% seen only once. Jointly, the top ten make up 20% to 30% of the sample.

The data derive from a study of radiotherapy plus CTLA-4 blockade in lung cancer (dated by TCRdb to 2016 to 2019). Regarding the study in general: Objective responses occurred in 15% to 20% of enrolled patients, and 30% to 35% achieved disease control. Results the study describes overall, beyond this receptor: The strongest predictors of response were reported to be early dynamic shifts in blood T cell clones along with a rise in serum interferon-beta following radiation. TCR clones derived from tumors expanded in peripheral blood after treatment with radiotherapy and ipilimumab.

The study evaluated CTLA-4 blockade (ipilimumab) given together with focal radiation therapy in patients who had chemo-refractory metastatic non-small-cell lung cancer. In this chain, TRBV28 is recombined with TRBJ1-2; the D gene remains uncertain. The sequence was obtained from a human donor with non-small cell lung cancer that progressed on radiotherapy plus ipilimumab. The sequenced sample was peripheral blood, obtained from a patient treated with radiotherapy plus ipilimumab. The sequenced DNA: TGTGCCAGCAGTTTCTCAGCAGCGAACTATGGCTACACCTTC. It is translated as CASSFSAANYGYTF.